This T cell receptor (beta chain) appears in the sequencing data of a study of Ad26.COV2.S vaccination and SARS-CoV-2 variants. This clone was picked up one time. The antigen is undetermined. CDR3 size: 14 residues. Per germline, CDR1 SGHVS and CDR2 FQNEAQ. V dropped 4 bases and J dropped 3; count of bases not matched to a gene: 1. Libraries were prepared by immunoSEQ multiplex PCR; TCRdb keeps only in-frame clonotypes and omits some of them. The sample has 200,000 to 250,000 clones; around 89% are singletons. Described treatment: roughly 18 received Ad26.COV2.S at low or high dose, single or two shots; a few received placebo; per-sample allocation not given. Day 63 after the first injection of vaccine or placebo was the sampling time. Donation was by an adult aged 18-55 years who was in Boston. Study-level findings and limits: The TCR-based breadth and depth measures might underestimate overall T cell responses. It was reported that spike-specific CD8+ and CD4+ T cell responses were substantially broad after vaccination. Vaccine recipients showed a spike-specific TCR breadth that was higher than in placebo recipients.

This clonotype was sampled from a person between 18 and 65 years old who received the Ad26.COV2.S COVID-19 vaccine or a placebo. Material: peripheral blood, obtained in a trial of Ad26.COV2.S vaccine versus placebo. The V gene is TRBV7-8, the J gene TRBJ2-7, with 12 bases aligning to TRBD2. The CDR3 DNA reads TGTGCCAGCAGCTCGACTAGCGGGGGCTACGAGCAGTACTTC. It yields the protein CASSSTSGGYEQYF.